Below are 29 T cell receptor beta chains sequenced from a single sample in a study of T cell responses to AZD1222 COVID-19 vaccine. Clones were read by immunoSEQ multiplex PCR, and TCRdb kept only the in-frame ones, dropping some. The data contain roughly 150,000 clones, less than 95% of them singletons. The sample consisted of peripheral blood, taken on day 0 of AZD1222 vaccination. All receptors derive from an adult in good health.

The gene calls are TRBV6-5 and TRBJ2-3, with TRBD2 matching over 7 bases. Germline values: CDR1 MNHEY, CDR2 SVGAGI. The J segment lost 0 bases and the V segment lost 7 bases, leaving 7 bases of the junction unmatched. The CDR3 totals 15 residues. The CDR3 nucleotides are TGTGCCAGCAAGTACGGGGGGACTAGCACAGATACGCAGTATTTT. Translated: CASKYGGTSTDTQYF.

The rearrangement links TRBV5-6 to TRBJ2-2; TRBD2 might be the D (5 bases). V lost 6 bases, J lost 5 bases, and 11 bases lay in between. CDR3 size: 13 residues. The germline V gene has CDR1 SGHDT and CDR2 YYEEEE. CDR3 nucleotide sequence: TGTGCCAGCACTGTACCGGGGACCGGGGAGCTGTTTTTT. Encoded protein: CASTVPGTGELFF.

The J gene is TRBJ2-7, the V gene TRBV5-4; D uncertain. Germline V gene lookup returns CDR1 SGHNT and CDR2 YYREEE (reference sequence). The CDR3 loop spans 14 amino acids. Deletions cut 1 base from V and 7 bases from J, with 15 bases between. CDR3 residues: CASSLLVDAGEQYF. Here the CDR3 DNA reads TGTGCCAGCAGCTTGCTGGTCGATGCTGGTGAGCAGTACTTC. Full variable domain (rest looked up from reference TRBV5-4 and TRBJ2-7): ETGVTQSPTHLIKTRGQQVTLRCSSQSGHNTVSWYQQALGQGPQFIFQYYREEENGRGNFPPRFSGLQFPNYSSELNVNALELDDSALYLCASSLLVDAGEQYFGPGTRLTVT.

The V gene is TRBV11-2, the J gene TRBJ1-5, with a tentative D call TRBD1 (5 bases). The germline gives CDR1 SGHAT, CDR2 FQNNGV. The CDR3 spans 15 residues. The germline V and J ends were trimmed by 1 base and 2 bases, with 9 bases remaining between them. The CDR3 DNA follows: TGTGCCAGCAGCTTAGCGGGGCCTCGCAATCAGCCCCAGCATTTT. As protein: CASSLAGPRNQPQHF.

The rearrangement joins TRBV5-8 to TRBJ1-4, with a tentative D call TRBD1 (5 bases). Trimming shortened V by 4 bases and J by 7 bases, and 17 bases separated the two germline ends. The CDR3 spans 15 residues. The germline V gene encodes CDR1 SGHTS and CDR2 YDEGEE. The DNA of the CDR3 is TGTGCCAGCAGCCTGAGGCTTGGTGGGGGTGAAAAACTGTTTTTT. The encoded protein is CASSLRLGGGEKLFF.

This clone showed up just once. The chain has TRBV15 and TRBJ1-1; 8 bases map to TRBD1. Unmatched junction bases numbered 10, after V lost 3 bases and J lost 13 bases. This CDR3 has 13 amino acids. The germline CDR1 and CDR2 sequences are LNHNV and YYDKDF (reference sequence). CDR3 in DNA: TGTGCCACCAGCAGGACAGGGGTCGGAGTGGTTTTCTTT. This sequence encodes CATSRTGVGVVFF.

In this sample, this clone turned up once. The rearrangement links TRBV10-3 to TRBJ2-3; maybe TRBD2 (5 bases). Germline CDR1 reads ENHRY; CDR2 reads SYGVKD. V lost 4 bases and J lost 4, with 15 bases in between. The CDR3 totals 15 residues. CDR3 sequence: CAISAGLAGPDTQYF. The CDR3 nucleotides are TGTGCCATCAGTGCCGGTCTAGCTGGTCCAGATACGCAGTATTTT.

The CDR3 DNA is TGTGCCACCAGCAGAGATATGGGGCAGAACACTGAAGCTTTCTTT. It encodes CATSRDMGQNTEAFF. This chain joins TRBV15 and TRBJ1-1; a weak D match, TRBD1 (5 bases). V was shortened by 0 bases and J by 1 base, with 9 bases between the two germline ends. This CDR3 has 15 residues. Germline V gene sequence: CDR1 LNHNV, CDR2 YYDKDF (reference sequence).

V is TRBV12-5 and J is TRBJ2-7, with a possible D match to TRBD1 (7 bases). CDR1 and CDR2 from the germline V gene are LGHNT and FRNRAP. This CDR3 has 14 amino acids. Deletions cut 2 bases from V and 3 bases from J, with 11 bases between. In nucleotides, the CDR3 is TGTGCTAGTGGTTTGACAGGGGACTTCTACGAGCAGTACTTC. Protein sequence: CASGLTGDFYEQYF.

V gene TRBV5-6 combines with J gene TRBJ1-2; 7 bases match TRBD1. The V segment lost 2 bases and the J segment 3 bases; nucleotides outside the gene matches: 10. CDR1 and CDR2 from the germline V gene are SGHDT and YYEEEE. This CDR3 contains 16 residues. CDR3 DNA sequence: TGTGCCAGCAGCTTAAGGGTAACAGGGGCGGACTATGGCTACACCTTC. Protein product: CASSLRVTGADYGYTF.

This clone showed up just once. The CDR3 sequence: CASSWDTKGKLFF. The CDR3 nucleotides read TGTGCCAGCAGTTGGGACACCAAGGGAAAACTGTTTTTT. The chain couples TRBV28 to TRBJ1-4; D perhaps matches TRBD1 (6 bases). The germline CDR1 and CDR2 sequences are MDHEN and SYDVKM. This CDR3 comprises 13 residues. Trimming removed 4 bases from V and 10 bases from J, with 13 bases in between.

The chain combines TRBV27 with TRBJ1-2; TRBD1 might be the D (5 bases). Germline values: CDR1 MNHEY, CDR2 SMNVEV (reference sequence). V lost 6 bases, J lost 8 bases, and 13 bases lay in between. CDR3 length: 12 amino acids. The CDR3 reads CASSPGGGGYTF. CDR3 coding DNA: TGTGCCAGCAGCCCGGGGGGGGGAGGCTACACCTTC.

In its sample, this clone was seen a few times. The CDR3 DNA follows: TGCGCCAGCAGCTTGGACTCCAGGGCCGAGCAGTACTTC. Amino acid sequence: CASSLDSRAEQYF. This chain connects TRBV5-1 to TRBJ2-7; TRBD1 might be the D (5 bases). V shed 0 bases and J shed 6 bases, with 10 bases lying between them. The V gene's germline CDR1 is SGHRS and CDR2 YFSETQ. The CDR3 length is 13 residues.

J is TRBJ2-2 and V is TRBV5-1; perhaps TRBD2 as D (5 bases). The CDR3 sequence is 14 residues long. Germline values: CDR1 SGHRS, CDR2 YFSETQ. The V and J ends lost 4 bases and 6 bases respectively, with 13 bases between them. The CDR3 region is CASSLPSGAGELFF. For the CDR3, the DNA is TGCGCCAGCAGCCTACCCTCCGGGGCCGGGGAGCTGTTTTTT.

This clone appeared a single time. The chain is built from TRBV5-1 and TRBJ2-7; 7 bases agree with TRBD2. CDR1 SGHRS and CDR2 YFSETQ come from the germline V gene. The CDR3 totals 14 residues. V lost 4 bases, J lost 7 bases, and 11 bases stayed unmatched. As DNA, the CDR3 is TGCGCCAGCAGCAGGCTGGGAGGGTCCGGGGAGCAGTACTTC. This sequence encodes CASSRLGGSGEQYF.

The chain joins TRBV5-6 to TRBJ2-7; maybe TRBD1 (6 bases). V dropped 4 bases and J dropped 3 bases, with 11 bases sitting between them. CDR1 SGHDT and CDR2 YYEEEE come from the germline V gene. The CDR3 consists of 13 residues. CDR3 DNA: TGTGCCAGCAGCCTTTACAGGGTCTACGAGCAGTACTTC. Protein product: CASSLYRVYEQYF.

This clone appeared once. J is TRBJ1-2 and V is TRBV6-5; no firm D call. Trimming shortened V by 4 bases and J by 8 bases, and 11 bases separated the two germline ends. This CDR3 has 12 amino acids. Germline CDR1 MNHEY, CDR2 SVGAGI. The CDR3 region has the DNA TGTGCCAGCAGTTCCCCTGCTGGGGGCTACACCTTC. Its protein is CASSSPAGGYTF.

The chain couples TRBV6-5 to TRBJ1-3; D unclear. The CDR3 is 12 amino acids. Per germline, CDR1 MNHEY and CDR2 SVGAGI. The germline V and J ends were trimmed by 10 bases and 1 base, with 8 bases remaining between them. The CDR3 bases are TGTGCCATCAGGAGTTCTGGAAACACCATATATTTT. Its protein is CAIRSSGNTIYF.

The J gene is TRBJ2-3, the V gene TRBV19; weak D call: TRBD1 (7 bases). Germline V gives CDR1 LNHDA, CDR2 SQIVND (reference sequence). The CDR3 sequence is 15 residues long. V was pared by 3 bases and J by 4 bases, with 14 bases between. CDR3 sequence: CASSIGGGVSDTQYF. The CDR3 coding sequence is TGTGCCAGTAGTATCGGAGGGGGCGTCTCAGATACGCAGTATTTT.

V gene TRBV5-8 combines with J gene TRBJ1-2; a weak D match, TRBD1 (5 bases). V was trimmed by 2 bases and J by 8 bases, leaving 19 bases between them. This CDR3 contains 15 residues. Per germline, CDR1 SGHTS and CDR2 YDEGEE. CDR3 residues: CASSFRLSGRGGYTF. The DNA of the CDR3 is TGTGCCAGCAGCTTCCGATTGTCAGGGAGAGGCGGCTACACCTTC.

The chain has TRBV25-1 and TRBJ2-7; D gene uncertain. The germline CDR1 and CDR2 sequences are MGHDK and SYGVNS. The CDR3 extends over 14 amino acids. V lost 2 bases, J lost 2 bases, and 10 bases lay in between. The CDR3 DNA sequence: TGTGCCAGCAGTGAAGGGGTGGGAACCTACGAGCAGTACTTC. Encoded protein: CASSEGVGTYEQYF.

This clone was seen once. The rearrangement links TRBV5-8 to TRBJ1-5; D is ambiguous. Deletions cut 4 bases from V and 0 bases from J, with 8 bases between. Germline CDR1 reads SGHTS; CDR2 reads YDEGEE. The CDR3 has 14 amino acids. The CDR3, as DNA: TGTGCCAGCAGCCCAATTTATAGCAATCAGCCCCAGCATTTT. It is translated as CASSPIYSNQPQHF.

The V gene is TRBV10-3, the J gene TRBJ2-1, with 11 bases aligning to TRBD2. The V gene's germline CDR1 is ENHRY and CDR2 SYGVKD. This CDR3 has 16 amino acids. J was trimmed by 2 bases and V by 2 bases; bases with no gene match: 2. Here the CDR3 DNA reads TGTGCCATCAGTGAGAGACTAGCGGGGACCTACAATGAGCAGTTCTTC. Translated, it gives CAISERLAGTYNEQFF.

CDR3 amino acids: CASSPGVRQGPYNEQFF. The CDR3 region has the DNA TGTGCCAGCAGCCCAGGGGTCCGGCAGGGGCCCTACAATGAGCAGTTCTTC. The gene calls are TRBV11-2 and TRBJ2-1; possibly TRBD1 for D (6 bases). V was clipped by 5 bases and J by 2 bases, with 19 bases between them. Germline CDR1 and CDR2: SGHAT and FQNNGV. CDR3 size: 17 residues.

The chain combines TRBV27 with TRBJ1-1; the match to TRBD1 covers 9 bases. From germline, CDR1 is MNHEY and CDR2 SMNVEV (reference sequence). This CDR3 comprises 14 residues. The V gene end was trimmed by 3 bases and the J gene end by 4 bases; junction bases not matched to a gene: 3. CDR3 bases: TGTGCCAGCAGTTTGACAGGGGGACCCACTGAAGCTTTCTTT. Its translation is CASSLTGGPTEAFF.

This chain joins TRBV2 and TRBJ2-3; maybe TRBD1 (5 bases). CDR1 SNHLY and CDR2 FYNNEI come from the germline V gene. Trimming pared 4 bases from V and 2 bases from J, leaving 7 bases between. The CDR3 loop spans 13 amino acids. The CDR3 nucleotides are TGTGCCAGCAGTGTGGACAACACAGATACGCAGTATTTT. Protein: CASSVDNTDTQYF.

The CDR3 spells CASSLEAQGYQHF. The CDR3 DNA reads TGTGCCAGCAGCTTAGAGGCACAGGGTTACCAGCATTTT. This chain uses TRBV11-2 with TRBJ1-5; D may be TRBD1 (6 bases). V lost 0 bases and J lost 12, with 12 bases in between. The CDR3 contains 13 residues. Germline-derived CDR1 and CDR2 are SGHAT and FQNNGV. Full variable domain (remainder filled in from reference TRBV11-2 and TRBJ1-5): EAGVAQSPRYKIIEKRQSVAFWCNPISGHATLYWYQQILGQGPKLLIQFQNNGVVDDSQLPKDRFSAERLKGVDSTLKIQPAKLEDSAVYLCASSLEAQGYQHFGDGTRLSIL.

This clone came up once. The chain uses TRBV4-1 and TRBJ1-6; TRBD1 is a possible D gene (6 bases). The CDR3 is made up of 17 amino acids. With 0 bases removed from V and 3 bases from J, the gap between germline ends came to 12 bases. The germline gives CDR1 MGHRA, CDR2 YSYEKL. The CDR3 nucleotides read TGCGCCAGCAGCCAAGATCGGAGGGGGATCTATAATTCACCCCTCCACTTT. This sequence encodes CASSQDRRGIYNSPLHF.

The rearrangement links TRBV4-1 to TRBJ2-7; 9 bases map to TRBD2. Germline values: CDR1 MGHRA, CDR2 YSYEKL. J was trimmed by 1 base and V by 4 bases; bases with no gene match: 8. The CDR3 contains 16 residues. This CDR3 reads CASSLLATSGSYEQYF. The DNA of the CDR3 is TGCGCCAGCAGCCTCCTGGCGACTAGCGGTTCCTACGAGCAGTACTTC.